This is a list of T cell receptor beta chains from one sample in a study of blood T cell repertoires in COVID-19. Sequenced by immunoSEQ multiplex PCR; TCRdb stores in-frame clones only, minus some. This table has roughly 200,000 clones, approximately 85% appearing once. Sample: peripheral blood. The receptors come from a human donor with active or convalescent COVID-19. The donor label of this sample is uncertain. The CDR3 runs from the conserved cysteine through the conserved F or W. Fields, in order: V gene, J gene, D gene, clone size, CDR3 protein, CDR3 DNA. A D gene is named only where the DNA matches it firmly. Where a row states a size, it is once, few, many or the class of an expanded clone; other rows omit it.

v_call: TRBV9
j_call: TRBJ1-1
d_call: TRBD1
clone_size: NA
cdr3_aa: CASSATGVDTEAFF
cdr3_nt: TGTGCCAGCAGCGCGACAGGGGTGGACACTGAAGCTTTCTTT

v_call: TRBV5-1
j_call: TRBJ1-2
d_call: NA
clone_size: NA
cdr3_aa: CASSLGSGGVHGYTF
cdr3_nt: TGCGCCAGCAGCTTGGGGTCGGGGGGCGTCCATGGCTACACCTTC

v_call: TRBV5-8
j_call: TRBJ1-5
d_call: NA
clone_size: NA
cdr3_aa: CASSLPPRLVVGNQPQHF
cdr3_nt: TGTGCCAGCAGCTTGCCCCCCCGGTTGGTCGTAGGCAATCAGCCCCAGCATTTT

v_call: TRBV9
j_call: TRBJ1-3
d_call: NA
clone_size: NA
cdr3_aa: CASGGRDSGNTIYF
cdr3_nt: TGTGCCAGCGGCGGACGGGACTCTGGAAACACCATATATTTT

v_call: TRBV5-1
j_call: TRBJ2-1
d_call: NA
clone_size: NA
cdr3_aa: CASKGHEAVSSYEQFF
cdr3_nt: TGCGCCAGCAAGGGGCACGAGGCCGTATCTTCATATGAGCAGTTCTTC

v_call: TRBV7-2
j_call: TRBJ2-3
d_call: TRBD2
clone_size: NA
cdr3_aa: CASSLVRTSGVSTDTQYF
cdr3_nt: TGTGCCAGCAGCTTAGTTAGGACTAGCGGGGTTAGCACAGATACGCAGTATTTT

v_call: TRBV5-1
j_call: TRBJ2-7
d_call: TRBD2
clone_size: NA
cdr3_aa: CASSLEPVSGRPHEQYF
cdr3_nt: TGCGCCAGCAGCTTGGAGCCAGTTAGCGGGAGACCCCACGAGCAGTACTTC

v_call: TRBV10-1
j_call: TRBJ2-7
d_call: TRBD2
clone_size: NA
cdr3_aa: CASMAAGGAEQYF
cdr3_nt: TGCGCCAGCATGGCAGCGGGAGGAGCCGAGCAGTACTTC

v_call: TRBV21-1
j_call: TRBJ1-1
d_call: NA
clone_size: NA
cdr3_aa: CASSKVEGNTEAFF
cdr3_nt: TGTGCCAGCAGCAAAGTTGAGGGGAACACTGAAGCTTTCTTT

v_call: TRBV2
j_call: TRBJ2-7
d_call: TRBD2
clone_size: NA
cdr3_aa: CASSALAGVREQYF
cdr3_nt: TGTGCCAGCAGTGCTCTAGCGGGAGTTCGCGAGCAGTACTTC

v_call: TRBV5-4
j_call: TRBJ2-2
d_call: NA
clone_size: NA
cdr3_aa: CASSSRRTQNTGELFF
cdr3_nt: TGTGCCAGCAGCTCCAGAAGGACTCAAAACACCGGGGAGCTGTTTTTT

v_call: TRBV5-1
j_call: TRBJ2-3
d_call: NA
clone_size: NA
cdr3_aa: CASSLDRGTDTQYF
cdr3_nt: TGCGCCAGCAGCTTGGACAGGGGCACAGATACGCAGTATTTT

v_call: TRBV5-1
j_call: TRBJ2-1
d_call: TRBD2
clone_size: NA
cdr3_aa: CASSLPSGSTNEQFF
cdr3_nt: TGCGCCAGCAGCCTTCCTAGCGGGAGTACCAATGAGCAGTTCTTC

v_call: TRBV6-1
j_call: TRBJ1-1
d_call: NA
clone_size: NA
cdr3_aa: CASSGPGTGWNTEAFF
cdr3_nt: TGTGCCAGCAGTGGACCCGGTACAGGGTGGAACACTGAAGCTTTCTTT

v_call: TRBV7-3
j_call: TRBJ2-5
d_call: NA
clone_size: NA
cdr3_aa: CASSFSTRETQYF
cdr3_nt: TGTGCCAGCAGCTTCTCCACACGAGAGACCCAGTACTTC

v_call: TRBV24-1
j_call: TRBJ2-2
d_call: TRBD1
clone_size: few
cdr3_aa: CATQTGANTGELFF
cdr3_nt: TGTGCCACGCAAACAGGGGCGAACACCGGGGAGCTGTTTTTT

v_call: TRBV4-2
j_call: TRBJ2-6
d_call: NA
clone_size: NA
cdr3_aa: CASSQSGALGANVLTF
cdr3_nt: TGTGCCAGCAGCCAATCCGGAGCCCTTGGGGCCAACGTCCTGACTTTC

v_call: TRBV4-1
j_call: TRBJ1-2
d_call: NA
clone_size: NA
cdr3_aa: CASSHIGKGGGGYTF
cdr3_nt: TGCGCCAGCTCTCATATCGGAAAGGGGGGGGGTGGCTACACCTTC

v_call: TRBV9
j_call: TRBJ2-1
d_call: TRBD2
clone_size: NA
cdr3_aa: CASSPHPRGLAGVNYNEQFF
cdr3_nt: TGTGCCAGCAGCCCTCACCCTCGGGGACTAGCGGGAGTTAACTACAATGAGCAGTTCTTC

v_call: TRBV3-1/TRBV3-2
j_call: TRBJ1-3
d_call: NA
clone_size: NA
cdr3_aa: CASSQDMSSGNTIYF
cdr3_nt: TGTGCCAGCAGCCAAGACATGAGCTCTGGAAACACCATATATTTT

v_call: TRBV3-1/TRBV3-2
j_call: TRBJ2-5
d_call: NA
clone_size: NA
cdr3_aa: CASSQPTLATQETQYF
cdr3_nt: TGTGCCAGCAGCCAACCAACCCTAGCGACCCAAGAGACCCAGTACTTC

v_call: TRBV28
j_call: TRBJ1-5
d_call: NA
clone_size: NA
cdr3_aa: CASSSPYSNQPQHF
cdr3_nt: TGTGCCAGCAGCTCCCCTTATAGCAATCAGCCCCAGCATTTT

v_call: TRBV6-4
j_call: TRBJ2-7
d_call: TRBD2
clone_size: NA
cdr3_aa: CASSDSGGSPSYEQYF
cdr3_nt: TGTGCCAGCAGTGACTCGGGGGGGAGCCCCTCCTACGAGCAGTACTTC

v_call: TRBV7-2
j_call: TRBJ1-6
d_call: TRBD1
clone_size: few
cdr3_aa: CASSFGGGMNNSPLHF
cdr3_nt: TGTGCCAGCAGCTTCGGAGGGGGCATGAATAATTCACCCCTCCACTTT

v_call: TRBV28
j_call: TRBJ1-3
d_call: NA
clone_size: once
cdr3_aa: CATSSGAGNTIYF
cdr3_nt: TGTGCCACTTCATCGGGGGCTGGAAACACCATATATTTT

v_call: TRBV13
j_call: TRBJ2-1
d_call: TRBD2
clone_size: NA
cdr3_aa: CASSYRQGGRDNEQFF
cdr3_nt: TGTGCCAGCAGCTACAGGCAAGGCGGGAGGGACAATGAGCAGTTCTTC

v_call: TRBV28
j_call: TRBJ2-7
d_call: NA
clone_size: once
cdr3_aa: CASSSTVYSDEQYF
cdr3_nt: TGTGCCAGCAGTTCAACGGTATATAGTGACGAGCAGTACTTC

v_call: TRBV28
j_call: TRBJ1-1
d_call: NA
clone_size: few
cdr3_aa: CASSLSAGNTEAFF
cdr3_nt: TGTGCCAGCAGTTTATCGGCGGGGAACACTGAAGCTTTCTTT

v_call: TRBV19
j_call: TRBJ2-5
d_call: TRBD2
clone_size: NA
cdr3_aa: CASSTSVGTSGSRTQYF
cdr3_nt: TGTGCCAGTAGTACTAGCGTAGGGACTAGCGGTTCGAGGACCCAGTACTTC

v_call: TRBV4-2
j_call: TRBJ1-1
d_call: NA
clone_size: NA
cdr3_aa: CASSQGALNTEAFF
cdr3_nt: TGTGCCAGCAGTCAAGGAGCCCTGAACACTGAAGCTTTCTTT

v_call: TRBV5-4
j_call: TRBJ2-3
d_call: NA
clone_size: NA
cdr3_aa: CASSLVLRGGTDTQYF
cdr3_nt: TGTGCCAGCAGCTTGGTCCTCAGGGGCGGCACAGATACGCAGTATTTT

v_call: TRBV19
j_call: TRBJ2-1
d_call: NA
clone_size: NA
cdr3_aa: CASSIAGWGGYNEQFF
cdr3_nt: TGTGCCAGTAGTATAGCCGGGTGGGGCGGATACAATGAGCAGTTCTTC

v_call: TRBV4-3
j_call: TRBJ2-3
d_call: TRBD2
clone_size: NA
cdr3_aa: CASSQDLAGADTQYF
cdr3_nt: TGCGCCAGCAGCCAAGATTTAGCGGGGGCAGATACGCAGTATTTT

v_call: TRBV14
j_call: TRBJ1-4
d_call: NA
clone_size: NA
cdr3_aa: CASSGFGREKLFF
cdr3_nt: TGTGCCAGCTCAGGGTTTGGAAGAGAAAAACTGTTTTTT

v_call: TRBV6-5
j_call: TRBJ2-7
d_call: NA
clone_size: NA
cdr3_aa: CASSYSVVGAPYEQYF
cdr3_nt: TGTGCCAGCAGTTACTCGGTTGTGGGGGCCCCCTACGAGCAGTACTTC

v_call: TRBV28
j_call: TRBJ1-2
d_call: TRBD1
clone_size: NA
cdr3_aa: CASSAWTGIYGYTF
cdr3_nt: TGTGCCAGCAGTGCCTGGACAGGGATCTATGGCTACACCTTC

v_call: TRBV6-5
j_call: TRBJ2-7
d_call: TRBD1
clone_size: NA
cdr3_aa: CASSYPGTAEQYF
cdr3_nt: TGTGCCAGCAGTTACCCCGGGACAGCTGAGCAGTACTTC

v_call: TRBV28
j_call: TRBJ1-2
d_call: TRBD1
clone_size: NA
cdr3_aa: CASSLWGNRGRANYGYTF
cdr3_nt: TGTGCCAGCAGTTTATGGGGCAACAGGGGCCGAGCTAACTATGGCTACACCTTC

v_call: TRBV28
j_call: TRBJ2-1
d_call: TRBD2
clone_size: NA
cdr3_aa: CASSSLAAGTYNEQFF
cdr3_nt: TGTGCCAGCAGTTCCCTCGCAGCGGGAACATACAATGAGCAGTTCTTC

v_call: TRBV5-4
j_call: TRBJ2-7
d_call: TRBD2
clone_size: NA
cdr3_aa: CASSASTGSGGLYEQYF
cdr3_nt: TGTGCCAGCAGCGCCTCCACGGGGAGCGGGGGGCTATACGAGCAGTACTTC

v_call: TRBV2
j_call: TRBJ2-2
d_call: TRBD2
clone_size: NA
cdr3_aa: CASSLASGSIGELFF
cdr3_nt: TGTGCCAGCAGTTTAGCTAGCGGGAGTATCGGGGAGCTGTTTTTT

v_call: TRBV5-5
j_call: TRBJ1-5
d_call: TRBD1
clone_size: NA
cdr3_aa: CASSFRTGAGNQPQHF
cdr3_nt: TGTGCCAGCAGCTTTCGGACAGGGGCGGGCAATCAGCCCCAGCATTTT

v_call: TRBV4-1
j_call: TRBJ1-6
d_call: TRBD1
clone_size: NA
cdr3_aa: CASSQDGGGNSPLHF
cdr3_nt: TGCGCCAGCAGCCAAGACGGAGGGGGCAATTCACCCCTCCACTTT

v_call: TRBV6-5
j_call: TRBJ2-2
d_call: NA
clone_size: NA
cdr3_aa: CASSYVGLKSGELFF
cdr3_nt: TGTGCCAGCAGTTACGTCGGACTGAAAAGCGGGGAGCTGTTTTTT

v_call: TRBV7-3
j_call: TRBJ1-6
d_call: NA
clone_size: NA
cdr3_aa: CASSLLADYGSPLHF
cdr3_nt: TGTGCCAGCAGCTTACTGGCCGACTACGGTTCACCCCTCCACTTT

v_call: TRBV3-1/TRBV3-2
j_call: TRBJ2-5
d_call: TRBD2
clone_size: NA
cdr3_aa: CASSQIWASGSSETQYF
cdr3_nt: TGTGCCAGCAGCCAAATATGGGCTAGCGGTAGTTCGGAGACCCAGTACTTC

v_call: TRBV11-3
j_call: TRBJ2-1
d_call: NA
clone_size: NA
cdr3_aa: CASGSNYNEQFF
cdr3_nt: TGTGCCAGCGGGAGTAATTACAATGAGCAGTTCTTC

v_call: TRBV9
j_call: TRBJ2-3
d_call: TRBD2
clone_size: NA
cdr3_aa: CASSVGTSGFTDTQYF
cdr3_nt: TGTGCCAGCAGCGTAGGGACTAGCGGCTTCACAGATACGCAGTATTTT

v_call: TRBV2
j_call: TRBJ1-2
d_call: NA
clone_size: once
cdr3_aa: CASSERQLYGYTF
cdr3_nt: TGTGCCAGCAGTGAGAGGCAACTCTATGGCTACACCTTC

v_call: TRBV15
j_call: TRBJ2-7
d_call: NA
clone_size: NA
cdr3_aa: CATSPVQYF
cdr3_nt: TGTGCCACCAGCCCGGTGCAGTACTTC

v_call: TRBV4-1
j_call: TRBJ2-7
d_call: NA
clone_size: few
cdr3_aa: CASSLILASYEQYF
cdr3_nt: TGCGCCAGCAGCCTTATACTCGCGTCCTACGAGCAGTACTTC

v_call: TRBV5-1
j_call: TRBJ2-5
d_call: TRBD1
clone_size: NA
cdr3_aa: CASSPDREETQYF
cdr3_nt: TGCGCCAGCAGCCCTGACAGGGAAGAGACCCAGTACTTC

v_call: TRBV7-9
j_call: TRBJ1-1
d_call: NA
clone_size: NA
cdr3_aa: CASSFGGQNTEAFF
cdr3_nt: TGTGCCAGCAGCTTCGGAGGCCAGAACACTGAAGCTTTCTTT

v_call: TRBV5-4
j_call: TRBJ2-3
d_call: TRBD1
clone_size: NA
cdr3_aa: CASSFGPPGTGTDTQYF
cdr3_nt: TGTGCCAGCAGCTTCGGTCCGCCTGGGACAGGGACAGATACGCAGTATTTT

v_call: TRBV6-5
j_call: TRBJ2-3
d_call: TRBD2
clone_size: NA
cdr3_aa: CASSYSRLAGEYTQYF
cdr3_nt: TGTGCCAGCAGTTACTCCAGACTAGCGGGGGAGTATACGCAGTATTTT

v_call: TRBV11-2
j_call: TRBJ2-5
d_call: TRBD1
clone_size: NA
cdr3_aa: CASTRDRGETQYF
cdr3_nt: TGTGCCAGCACCCGGGACAGGGGGGAGACCCAGTACTTC

v_call: TRBV5-4
j_call: TRBJ2-7
d_call: NA
clone_size: NA
cdr3_aa: CASSLGWAASFEQYF
cdr3_nt: TGTGCCAGCAGCTTGGGCTGGGCGGCTAGCTTCGAGCAGTACTTC

v_call: TRBV3-1/TRBV3-2
j_call: TRBJ2-2
d_call: TRBD2
clone_size: NA
cdr3_aa: CASSQVLAVTSGELFF
cdr3_nt: TGTGCCAGCAGCCAAGTACTAGCGGTCACATCCGGGGAGCTGTTTTTT

v_call: TRBV5-4
j_call: TRBJ2-1
d_call: TRBD2
clone_size: NA
cdr3_aa: CASSLVGRNNEQFF
cdr3_nt: TGTGCCAGCAGCTTGGTCGGGAGGAACAATGAGCAGTTCTTC